The T cell receptor (beta chain) under discussion was sequenced for a study of T cells in pancreatic ductal adenocarcinoma. Selected pancreatic ductal adenocarcinoma patients had undergone surgery without neoadjuvant therapy. The repertoire was sequenced with immunoSEQ multiplex PCR; TCRdb's copy has only in-frame clones and lacks some. Of roughly 100,000 clones listed, nearly 95% are singletons. Germline values: CDR1 SGHDT, CDR2 YYEEEE. The V end was cut by 4 bases, the J end by 2 bases, with 15 bases between. This CDR3 is 15 amino acids long. Sequencing was done on a sample of PBMCs. This TCR derives from a human donor with pancreatic ductal adenocarcinoma. The chain uses TRBV5-6 and TRBJ2-5, with D unresolved. The DNA of the CDR3 is TGTGCCAGCAGCCTTGGGCAAAATCTTCAAGAGACCCAGTACTTC. Amino acid sequence: CASSLGQNLQETQYF.